This T cell receptor (beta chain) derives from a study of OX40 agonist ivuxolimab in advanced cancers. Study information: Dose-escalation subjects each had hepatocellular carcinoma, melanoma, renal cell or head and neck cancer. Earlier anti-PD-1, anti-PD-L1 or anti-CTLA-4 therapy was permitted; 30% to 50% had received some.

TCRdb's copy holds only in-frame clones and misses some; the assay was immunoSEQ multiplex PCR. Among nearly 80,000 clones listed, roughly 86% were seen once. Overall study results and limits: In CD8+ T cells, expanded clones were on average more numerous than in CD4+.

Germline V lookup: CDR1 PRHDT, CDR2 FYEKMQ (reference sequence). The CDR3 spans 14 residues. Between the trimmed V and J ends, which lost 3 bases and 8 bases, there was a span of 14 bases. This clone was observed at least ten times. Its antigen is not identified. This chain joins TRBV13 and TRBJ1-3; D ambiguous. The TCR sequence derives from an adult with an advanced solid tumor such as melanoma, head and neck, liver or kidney cancer. This specimen was CD4+ or CD8+ T cells sorted from blood, taken in a trial of the OX40 agonist ivuxolimab. The CDR3 DNA reads TGTGCCAGCAGCTTCAGGTCGGGGTACGACACCATATATTTT. Translating it yields CASSFRSGYDTIYF.